These 5 T cell receptor beta chains originate from one sample sequenced in a study of T cell responses to AZD1222 COVID-19 vaccine. Clones were read by immunoSEQ multiplex PCR, and TCRdb kept only the in-frame ones, dropping some. The sample contains 40,000 to 50,000 clones, more than 70% of which appear only once. Material: peripheral blood, obtained 28 days after the second AZD1222 dose. The receptors derive from an adult who received the AZD1222 COVID-19 vaccine.

This chain joins TRBV7-8 and TRBJ2-1; 9 bases line up with TRBD2. The germline CDR1 and CDR2 sequences are SGHVS and FQNEAQ. V lost 5 bases and J lost 5; bases outside the gene matches: 10. The CDR3 is 16 residues long. The CDR3 nucleotides read TGTGCCAGCAGCGCCCTAAGGCGGGGGGGGGACAATGAGCAGTTCTTC. Encoded protein: CASSALRRGGDNEQFF.

This clone occurred once. The CDR3 reads CASSRQNTEAFF. CDR3 nucleotides: TGTGCCAGCAGCCGACAGAACACTGAAGCTTTCTTT. V gene TRBV12-3 or TRBV12-4 combines with J gene TRBJ1-1; D gene uncertain. The ends were cut back, 6 bases at V and 1 base at J, with 6 bases in the middle. This CDR3 is 12 amino acids long.

The chain uses TRBV29-1 and TRBJ2-7, with D possibly TRBD2 on 6 matching bases. Germline V lookup: CDR1 SQVTM, CDR2 ANQGSEA. V lost 5 bases, J lost 4 bases, and 9 bases lay in between. The CDR3 is 11 residues long. This CDR3 reads CSVSDYYEQYF. The CDR3 DNA reads TGCAGCGTTTCGGACTATTACGAGCAGTACTTC.

The CDR3 sequence: CASSLLIGGNGYTF. Written as DNA, the CDR3 is TGTGCCAGCAGTTTACTGATAGGGGGCAATGGCTACACCTTC. This chain connects TRBV6-5 to TRBJ1-2; 7 bases fit TRBD1. Trimming removed 4 bases from V and 6 bases from J; junction bases left unmatched: 8. The CDR3 has 14 residues. The V gene's germline CDR1 is MNHEY and CDR2 SVGAGI.

V usage is TRBV6-2 or TRBV6-3 and J usage is TRBJ1-5; the D gene is possibly TRBD1 (5 bases). The CDR3 spans 17 residues. V gave up 2 bases and J gave up 2 bases, with 16 bases separating them. Germline loops: CDR1 MNHEY, CDR2 SVGEGT. The CDR3 nucleotides read TGTGCCAGCAGTTACCAAAACCGCGGGGCCGGCAATCAGCCCCAGCATTTT. Its translation: CASSYQNRGAGNQPQHF.